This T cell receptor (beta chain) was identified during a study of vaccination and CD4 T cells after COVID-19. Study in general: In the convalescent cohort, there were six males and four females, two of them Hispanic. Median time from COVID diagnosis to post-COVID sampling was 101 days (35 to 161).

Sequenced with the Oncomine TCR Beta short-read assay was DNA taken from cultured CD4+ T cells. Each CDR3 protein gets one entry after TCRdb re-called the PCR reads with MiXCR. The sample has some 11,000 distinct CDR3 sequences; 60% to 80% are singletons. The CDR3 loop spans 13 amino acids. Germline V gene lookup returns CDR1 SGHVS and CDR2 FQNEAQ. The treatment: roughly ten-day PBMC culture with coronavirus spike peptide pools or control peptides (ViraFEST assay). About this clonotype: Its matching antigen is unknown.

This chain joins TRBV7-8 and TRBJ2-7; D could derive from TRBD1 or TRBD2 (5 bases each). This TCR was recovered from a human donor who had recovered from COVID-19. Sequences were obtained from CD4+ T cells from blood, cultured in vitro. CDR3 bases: TGTGTTGCACTGGGCCCGGGGACCCACGAGCAGTACTTC. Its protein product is CVALGPGTHEQYF.